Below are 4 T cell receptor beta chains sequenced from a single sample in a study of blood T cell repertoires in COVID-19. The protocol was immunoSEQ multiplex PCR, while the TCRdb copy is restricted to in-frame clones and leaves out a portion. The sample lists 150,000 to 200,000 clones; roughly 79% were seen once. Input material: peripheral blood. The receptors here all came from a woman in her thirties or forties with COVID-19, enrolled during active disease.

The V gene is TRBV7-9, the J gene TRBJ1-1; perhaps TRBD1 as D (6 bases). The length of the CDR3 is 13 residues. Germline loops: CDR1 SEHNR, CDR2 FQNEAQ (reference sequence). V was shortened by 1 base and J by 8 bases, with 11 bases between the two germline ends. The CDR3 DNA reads TGTGCCAGCAGCTTAGAGACAGGTCTCGAAGCTTTCTTT. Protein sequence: CASSLETGLEAFF.

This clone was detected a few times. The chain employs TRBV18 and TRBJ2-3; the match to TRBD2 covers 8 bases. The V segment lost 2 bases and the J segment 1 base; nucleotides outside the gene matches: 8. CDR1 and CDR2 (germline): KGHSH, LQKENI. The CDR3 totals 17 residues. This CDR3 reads CASSPRRPGGGTDTQYF. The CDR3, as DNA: TGTGCCAGCTCACCAAGGCGTCCGGGAGGGGGCACAGATACGCAGTATTTT.

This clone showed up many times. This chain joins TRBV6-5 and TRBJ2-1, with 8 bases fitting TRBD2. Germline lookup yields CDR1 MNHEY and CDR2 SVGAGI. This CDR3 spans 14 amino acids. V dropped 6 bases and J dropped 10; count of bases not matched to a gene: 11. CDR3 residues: CASSEGLGVREQFF. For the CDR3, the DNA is TGTGCCAGCAGCGAGGGACTAGGGGTACGGGAGCAGTTCTTC.

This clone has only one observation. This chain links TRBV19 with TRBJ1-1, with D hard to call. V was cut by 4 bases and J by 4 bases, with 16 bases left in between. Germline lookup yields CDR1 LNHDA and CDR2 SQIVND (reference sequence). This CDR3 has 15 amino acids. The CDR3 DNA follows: TGTGCCAGTAGTACCCGACGGCGGGGTGTCACTGAAGCTTTCTTT. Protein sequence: CASSTRRRGVTEAFF. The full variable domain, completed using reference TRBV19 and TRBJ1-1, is DGGITQSPKYLFRKEGQNVTLSCEQNLNHDAMYWYRQDPGQGLRLIYYSQIVNDFQKGDIAEGYSVSREKKESFPLTVTSAQKNPTAFYLCASSTRRRGVTEAFFGQGTRLTVV.